This T cell receptor beta chain was identified during a study of regulatory T cells in long-lasting Graves disease. Time point described: persistent/refractory GD, antithyroid drugs over 5 years with positive TRAb. PBMC-derived RNA was used for the TCR library. Through Arm-PCR of CDR3 regions and iRepertoire HTBI primers, TCR beta libraries were built. TCRdb ran MiXCR on the multiplex PCR reads and lists one entry per CDR3 protein. The table records roughly 450,000 distinct CDR3 sequences, less than 25% of them present only once. Study conclusions and caveats: For persistent Graves' patients, TCR diversity was lower than for newly diagnosed ones.

About this clonotype itself: No antigen is known for it.

V shed 0 bases, J shed 2 bases, and the junction held 7 bases outside the gene matches. Germline CDR1 is SGHRS and CDR2 is YFSETQ. The CDR3 runs 17 residues. The sequenced sample was peripheral blood mononuclear cells (PBMCs), obtained when the disease was refractory, from a patient treated with antithyroid drugs. The chain uses TRBV5-1 and TRBJ2-1; TRBD2 matches 8 bases. This TCR was sampled from a female donor with Graves disease. The CDR3 DNA reads as TGCGCCAGCAGCTTGGGCGTTATAGCGGGAACCTACAATGAGCAGTTCTTC. This gives the protein CASSLGVIAGTYNEQFF. The variable domain in full, completed from reference TRBV5-1 and TRBJ2-1, reads KAGVTQTPRYLIKTRGQQVTLSCSPISGHRSVSWYQQTPGQGLQFLFEYFSETQRNKGNFPGRFSGRQFSNSRSEMNVSTLELGDSALYLCASSLGVIAGTYNEQFFGPGTRLTVL.